These T cell receptor beta chains were read from a single sample in a study of blood T cell repertoires in COVID-19. The repertoire was sequenced with immunoSEQ multiplex PCR; TCRdb's copy has only in-frame clones and lacks some. The table records more than 200,000 clones, around 88% of them present only once. Specimen: PBMCs or T cells enriched from blood (not recorded which). These receptors all come from a young woman who had recovered from COVID-19. CDR3s include the opening cysteine and the closing phenylalanine or tryptophan. The D gene is left open where the match is weak. Size is stated for part of the rows, as once, few or many counts, or as a class when the clone is expanded.

CDR3 DNA	CDR3 protein	CDR3 length	V gene	clone size	D gene	J gene
TGCGCCAGCAGCTTGGGCCGGGGGGTCTACGAGCAGTACTTC	CASSLGRGVYEQYF	14	TRBV5-1	NA	TRBD2	TRBJ2-7
TGCGCCAGCAGCCCTGCGGGACTATTCGGTGAGCAGTTCTTC	CASSPAGLFGEQFF	14	TRBV4-3	NA	TRBD2	TRBJ2-1
TGTGCCAGCAGCTTCGGGGACAGCCGGTGGGCTAACTATGGCTACACCTTC	CASSFGDSRWANYGYTF	17	TRBV7-9	NA	TRBD1	TRBJ1-2
TGTGCCAGCAGCTTAGCGGAGACAGGGGGTACCGGGGAGCTGTTTTTT	CASSLAETGGTGELFF	16	TRBV7-8	NA	TRBD1	TRBJ2-2
TGTGCCAGCTTCAGGGTTGGTGGTAACTATGGCTACACCTTC	CASFRVGGNYGYTF	14	TRBV3-1/TRBV3-2	few	NA	TRBJ1-2
TGTGCCAGCAGTTACGGGACTAGTGATAACATTCAGTACTTC	CASSYGTSDNIQYF	14	TRBV6-2/TRBV6-3	NA	TRBD2	TRBJ2-4
TGTGCCAGCAGCTATCGGGAGATTCAGTATTTT	CASSYREIQYF	11	TRBV16	NA	NA	TRBJ2-3
TGCGCCACGGACAGCCGCTTTTCCAGACGCCTTTCTTGGTACGGCTACACCTTC	CATDSRFSRRLSWYGYTF	18	TRBV23-1	many	NA	TRBJ1-2
TGTGCCAGCAGTCGCTCGCTAGCGGGGTCCTACGAGCAGTACTTC	CASSRSLAGSYEQYF	15	TRBV27	once	TRBD2	TRBJ2-7
TGTGCCAGCAGCCAAAGAAGAGGAGGGGCGCGGGATGAGCAGTTCTTC	CASSQRRGGARDEQFF	16	TRBV3-1/TRBV3-2	NA	NA	TRBJ2-1
TGTGCCAGCAGTTCACCCGGGACAGCTGGGGCCAACGTCCTGACTTTC	CASSSPGTAGANVLTF	16	TRBV27	NA	TRBD1	TRBJ2-6
TGTGCCAGCAGCTTAGAAGACAGGGATGAGCAGTTCTTC	CASSLEDRDEQFF	13	TRBV11-3	few	TRBD1	TRBJ2-1
TGTGCCAGCAACCAAGGACAGGGTTATCAGCCCCAGCATTTT	CASNQGQGYQPQHF	14	TRBV28	NA	TRBD1	TRBJ1-5
TGTGCCAGAAGTCCAGGTCTTCTGTCGAATGAAAAACTGTTTTTT	CARSPGLLSNEKLFF	15	TRBV7-5	NA	NA	TRBJ1-4
TGTGCCAGCAGTTGGCGGTTTGAAGCTTTCTTT	CASSWRFEAFF	11	TRBV25-1	NA	NA	TRBJ1-1
TGTGCCAGCAGCCCTAGGGGGGGGTCGAACACTGAAGCTTTCTTT	CASSPRGGSNTEAFF	15	TRBV7-2	NA	NA	TRBJ1-1
TGTGCCAGCAGATTAACAGGGGGCTCTGGTAATGAAAAACTGTTTTTT	CASRLTGGSGNEKLFF	16	TRBV5-4	once	TRBD1	TRBJ1-4
TGTGCTAGCAGCTCCCAGAAGTATCAGCCCCAGCATTTT	CASSSQKYQPQHF	13	TRBV7-7	NA	NA	TRBJ1-5
TGTGCCAGCAGTTTACGATTCCAAACAGGGGCATCCTATAATTCACCCCTCCACTTT	CASSLRFQTGASYNSPLHF	19	TRBV27	NA	TRBD1	TRBJ1-6
TGTGCCAGCAGTAAGCTGACTAGCGGGAGGTACGAGCAGTACTTC	CASSKLTSGRYEQYF	15	TRBV6-2/TRBV6-3	few	TRBD2	TRBJ2-7
TGTGCCAGCTCACGGGGACAGGGGGCGCGGGAGCAGTACTTC	CASSRGQGAREQYF	14	TRBV18	NA	TRBD1	TRBJ2-7
TGTGCCAGCAGTGAATTTGGGCCGTCTAGGGGGACTGAAGCTTTCTTT	CASSEFGPSRGTEAFF	16	TRBV2	NA	NA	TRBJ1-1
TGCGCCAGCAGCCAAGATCTGAACACCTCTGGAAACACCATATATTTT	CASSQDLNTSGNTIYF	16	TRBV4-3	NA	NA	TRBJ1-3
TGTGCCAGCTCCCAGGGTTACAATGAGCAGTTCTTC	CASSQGYNEQFF	12	TRBV18	NA	NA	TRBJ2-1
TGCAGTGCAAGACAGGAAAAACTGTTTTTT	CSARQEKLFF	10	TRBV20-1	once	NA	TRBJ1-4